These T cell receptor beta chains were read from a single sample in a study of blood T cell repertoires in COVID-19. Here immunoSEQ multiplex PCR was the method, and the copy in TCRdb shows in-frame clones only, minus some. The sample shows about 150,000 clones, approximately 86% of them seen only once. The specimen was peripheral blood. The receptors shown here come from a man in his 70s with acute or convalescent COVID-19. CDR3s include the opening cysteine and the closing phenylalanine or tryptophan. Fields, in order: D gene, clone size, V gene, J gene, CDR3 protein, CDR3 DNA. A D gene is named only where the DNA matches it firmly. Some rows have no size entry. The others give once, few or many, or a class for an expanded clone.

NA,NA,TRBV4-3,TRBJ1-1,CASSLTGKNTEAFF,TGCGCCAGCAGCCTCACAGGGAAGAACACTGAAGCTTTCTTT
TRBD2,NA,TRBV27,TRBJ2-1,CASSSGRYNEQFF,TGTGCCAGCTCTAGCGGGAGGTACAATGAGCAGTTCTTC
TRBD1,NA,TRBV5-1,TRBJ1-2,CASSLGDRVGYTF,TGCGCCAGCAGCTTGGGGGACAGGGTTGGCTACACCTTC
NA,NA,TRBV4-2,TRBJ1-2,CASSQDLTGWGYTF,TGTGCCAGCAGCCAAGATTTGACAGGATGGGGCTACACCTTC
NA,NA,TRBV27,TRBJ2-2,CASSWTELTGELFF,TGTGCCAGCTCTTGGACAGAGCTCACCGGGGAGCTGTTTTTT
NA,NA,TRBV2,TRBJ2-3,CASSRRTPSTDTQYF,TGTGCCAGCAGCAGGAGGACCCCTAGCACAGATACGCAGTATTTT
TRBD1,once,TRBV15,TRBJ1-1,CATSRDQGQGASEAFF,TGTGCCACCAGCAGAGATCAGGGACAGGGGGCCTCTGAAGCTTTCTTT
NA,few,TRBV6-6,TRBJ2-1,CASSYSTESNNEQFF,TGTGCCAGCAGTTACTCTACAGAATCTAACAATGAGCAGTTCTTC
TRBD2,few,TRBV24-1,TRBJ2-3,CATSEPLAESGTDTQYF,TGTGCCACCAGTGAGCCACTAGCGGAGTCTGGCACAGATACGCAGTATTTT
NA,NA,TRBV3-1/TRBV3-2,TRBJ2-3,CASSQAAGTDTQYF,TGTGCCAGCAGCCAAGCAGCGGGCACAGATACGCAGTATTTT
NA,NA,TRBV5-6,TRBJ2-3,CASSLVASTDTQYF,TGTGCCAGCAGCTTGGTAGCTAGCACAGATACGCAGTATTTT
TRBD2,NA,TRBV6-6,TRBJ2-3,CASSLTPGTSGRRTDTQYF,TGTGCCAGCAGTCTAACTCCCGGGACTAGCGGGAGAAGGACAGATACGCAGTATTTT